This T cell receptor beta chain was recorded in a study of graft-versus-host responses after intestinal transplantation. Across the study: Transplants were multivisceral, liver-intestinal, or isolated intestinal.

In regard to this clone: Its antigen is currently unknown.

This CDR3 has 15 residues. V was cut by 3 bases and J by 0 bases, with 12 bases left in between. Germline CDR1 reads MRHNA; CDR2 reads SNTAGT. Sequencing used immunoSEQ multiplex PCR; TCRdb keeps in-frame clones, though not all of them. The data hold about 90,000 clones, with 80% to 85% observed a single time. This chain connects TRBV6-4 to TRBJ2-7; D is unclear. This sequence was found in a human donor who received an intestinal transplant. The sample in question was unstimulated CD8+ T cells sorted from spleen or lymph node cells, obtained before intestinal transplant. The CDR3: CASSEDGTYSYEQYF. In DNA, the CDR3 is TGTGCCAGCAGTGAAGACGGCACCTACTCCTACGAGCAGTACTTC.